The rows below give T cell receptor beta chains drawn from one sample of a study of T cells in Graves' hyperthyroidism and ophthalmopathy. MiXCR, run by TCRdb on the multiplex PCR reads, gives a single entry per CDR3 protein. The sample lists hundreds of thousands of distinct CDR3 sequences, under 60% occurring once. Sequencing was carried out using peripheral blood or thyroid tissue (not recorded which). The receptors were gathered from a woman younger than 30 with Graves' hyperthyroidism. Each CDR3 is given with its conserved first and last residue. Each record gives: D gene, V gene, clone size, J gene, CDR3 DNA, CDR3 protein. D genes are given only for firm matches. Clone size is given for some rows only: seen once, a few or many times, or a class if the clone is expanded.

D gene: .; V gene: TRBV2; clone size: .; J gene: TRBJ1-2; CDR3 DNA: TGTGCCAGCAGTGAAAGGGTAGGGTCCTATGGCTACACCTTC; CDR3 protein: CASSERVGSYGYTF
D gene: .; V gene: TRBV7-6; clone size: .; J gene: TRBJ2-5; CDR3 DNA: TGTGCCAGCAGCTCGAGCCTCCGGACAGATCAAGAGACCCGGTACTTC; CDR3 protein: CASSSSLRTDQETRYF
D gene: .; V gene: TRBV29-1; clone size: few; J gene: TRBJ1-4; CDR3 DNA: TGCAGCGCCGCCAGTGACACGACTAATGAAAAACTGTTTTTT; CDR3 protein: CSAASDTTNEKLFF
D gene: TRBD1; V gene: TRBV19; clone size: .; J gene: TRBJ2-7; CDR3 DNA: TGTGCCAGTAGTATTCCAGGACAGGTACCCTACGAGCAGTACTTC; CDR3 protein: CASSIPGQVPYEQYF
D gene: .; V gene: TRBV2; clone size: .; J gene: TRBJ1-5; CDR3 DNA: TGTGCCAGCAGTGAGGCAGGGCAAGGGGCCCAGCATTTT; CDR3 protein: CASSEAGQGAQHF
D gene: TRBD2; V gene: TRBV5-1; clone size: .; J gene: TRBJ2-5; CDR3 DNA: TGCGCCAGCAGCACCGGACTAGCGGGTAATATTGAGACCCAGTACTTC; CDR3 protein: CASSTGLAGNIETQYF
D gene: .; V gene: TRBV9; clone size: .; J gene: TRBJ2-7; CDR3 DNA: TGTGCCAGCAGCGCGACCGTGAGAAGCGACGAGCAGTACTTC; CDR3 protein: CASSATVRSDEQYF
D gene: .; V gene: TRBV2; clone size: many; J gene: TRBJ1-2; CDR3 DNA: TGTGCCAGCACTGGCAGGGGAGTGGATGGCTACACCTTC; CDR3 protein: CASTGRGVDGYTF
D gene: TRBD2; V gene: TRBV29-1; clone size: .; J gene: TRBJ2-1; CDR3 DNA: TGCAGCGTTACTGGACTAGCGAATGAGCAGTTCTTC; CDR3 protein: CSVTGLANEQFF
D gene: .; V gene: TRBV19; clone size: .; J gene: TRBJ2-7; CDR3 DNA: TGTGCCAGTAGTTCCCCCAGGTCCCCCTACGAGCAGTACTTC; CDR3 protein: CASSSPRSPYEQYF
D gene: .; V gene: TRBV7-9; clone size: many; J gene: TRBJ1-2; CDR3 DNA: TGTGCCAGCAGCTTAGCGCTTAACTATGGCTACACCTTC; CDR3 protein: CASSLALNYGYTF
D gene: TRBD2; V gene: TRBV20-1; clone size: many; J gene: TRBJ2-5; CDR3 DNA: TGCAGTGCTAGAGATCCCGGGGGGATCCAAGAGACCCAGTACTTC; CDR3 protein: CSARDPGGIQETQYF
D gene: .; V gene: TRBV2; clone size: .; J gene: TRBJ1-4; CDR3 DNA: TGTGCCAGCAGTTTACAGGTGTTTAATGAAAAACTGTTTTTT; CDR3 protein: CASSLQVFNEKLFF
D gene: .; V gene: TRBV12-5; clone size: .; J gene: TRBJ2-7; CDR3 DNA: TGTGCTAGTGGTTTGGCGACAGGTCTCTACGAGCAGTACTTC; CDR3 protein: CASGLATGLYEQYF
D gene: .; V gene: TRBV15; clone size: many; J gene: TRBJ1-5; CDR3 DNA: TGTGCCACCAGCAGAGAGAAAGGGGGTGGCAATCAGCCCCAGCATTTT; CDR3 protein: CATSREKGGGNQPQHF
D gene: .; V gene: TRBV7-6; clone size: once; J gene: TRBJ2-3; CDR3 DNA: TGTGCCAGCAGCTTAGTCGATGCGAGGGATACGCAGTATTTT; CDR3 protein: CASSLVDARDTQYF
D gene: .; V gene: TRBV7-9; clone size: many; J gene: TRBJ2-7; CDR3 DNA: TGTGCCAGCAGCTTAGATTTCGACGAGCAGTACTTC; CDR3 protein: CASSLDFDEQYF
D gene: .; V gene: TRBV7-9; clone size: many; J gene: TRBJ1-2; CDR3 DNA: TGTGCCAGCAGCTCCACGTCTGGGCCCAACTATGGCTACACCTTC; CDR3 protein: CASSSTSGPNYGYTF
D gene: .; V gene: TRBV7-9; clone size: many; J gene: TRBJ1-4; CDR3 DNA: TGTGCCAGCAGCTTAGCGGAGATGGGGGTGTTTTTT; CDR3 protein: CASSLAEMGVFF
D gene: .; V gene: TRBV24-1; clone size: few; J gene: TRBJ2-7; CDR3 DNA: TGTGCCACCAGTGACCCCTCAGGGAACTCCTACGAGCAGTACTTC; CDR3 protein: CATSDPSGNSYEQYF
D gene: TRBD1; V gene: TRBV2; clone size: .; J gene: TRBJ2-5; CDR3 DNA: TGTGCCAGCAGTCGCCTTCTTGGACAGGGGGAAGAGACCCAGTACTTC; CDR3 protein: CASSRLLGQGEETQYF
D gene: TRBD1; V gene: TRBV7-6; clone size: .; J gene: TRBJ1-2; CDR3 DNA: TGTGCCAGCAGTGAAAGTGGGACAGCGGATGGCTACACCTTC; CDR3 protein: CASSESGTADGYTF